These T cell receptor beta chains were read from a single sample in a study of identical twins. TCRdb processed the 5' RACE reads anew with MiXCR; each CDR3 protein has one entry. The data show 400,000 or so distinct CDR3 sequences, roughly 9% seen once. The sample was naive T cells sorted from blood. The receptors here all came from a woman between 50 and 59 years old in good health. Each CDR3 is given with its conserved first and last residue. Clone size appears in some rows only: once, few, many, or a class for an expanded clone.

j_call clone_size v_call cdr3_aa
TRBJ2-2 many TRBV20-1 CSAKAGPRGTGELFF
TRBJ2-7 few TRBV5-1 CASSLTGKTYEQYF
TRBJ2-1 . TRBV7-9 CASSGLAGSYNEQFF
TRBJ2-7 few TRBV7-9 CASSSYRDKYYEQYF
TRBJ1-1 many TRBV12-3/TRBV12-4 CASSLVSMNTEAFF
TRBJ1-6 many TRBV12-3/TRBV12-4 CASSRDYNSPLHF
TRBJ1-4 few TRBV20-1 CSARDRRAGGEKLFF
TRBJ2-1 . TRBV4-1 CASSQIAGVVFF
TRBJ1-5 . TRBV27 CASSLSGDYSNQPQHF
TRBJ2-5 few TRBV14 CASSHLAGEETQYF
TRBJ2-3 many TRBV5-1 CASSPGTGSRTDTQYF
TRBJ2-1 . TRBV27 CASSLGPGLAGLFF
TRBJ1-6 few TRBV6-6 CASSYRGGTQALHF
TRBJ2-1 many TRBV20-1 CSASRRQYNEQFF
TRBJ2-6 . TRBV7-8 CASSLAPGTGPSGANVLTF
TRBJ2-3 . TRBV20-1 CSARDQTTGTSSTDTQYF
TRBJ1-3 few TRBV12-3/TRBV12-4 CASRQPGSPGNTIYF
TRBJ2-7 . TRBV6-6 CASSQVAGAPYEQYF
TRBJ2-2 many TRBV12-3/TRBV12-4 CASSRDTNTGELFF
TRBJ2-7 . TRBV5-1 CASSLGLGFSYEQYF
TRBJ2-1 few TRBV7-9 CASSSRGLAGAVSNEQFF
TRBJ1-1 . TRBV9 CASSVGRGASTEAFF
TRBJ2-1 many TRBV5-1 CASSTSGRRNNEQFF
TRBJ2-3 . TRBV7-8 CASSLISGRSTSTDTQYF
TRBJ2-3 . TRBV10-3 CAIRGQLAASTDTQYF
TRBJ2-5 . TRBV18 CASSPGTTGETQYF
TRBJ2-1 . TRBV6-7 CASSETLADDYNEQFF